Below, 12 T cell receptor beta chains from the same sample are listed, as sequenced in a study of blood T cell repertoires in COVID-19. Clones were sequenced by immunoSEQ multiplex PCR, and TCRdb holds only the in-frame ones, with some missing. The sample consists of some 300,000 clones, 80% to 90% of them appearing once. The specimen was peripheral blood. These receptors all come from a woman aged 70 to 79 with COVID-19, enrolled during active disease.

This clone was picked up a small number of times. The chain carries TRBV5-1 and TRBJ1-1; 7 bases match TRBD1. CDR3 length: 13 residues. V trimming: 4 bases; J trimming: 4 bases; junction bases outside the gene matches: 4. CDR1 is SGHRS and CDR2 is YFSETQ in the germline V gene. Here the CDR3 reads CASSRQGFTEAFF. CDR3 coding DNA: TGCGCCAGCAGCCGACAGGGATTCACTGAAGCTTTCTTT.

This chain links TRBV2 with TRBJ2-6; D gene uncertain. The germline V gene has CDR1 SNHLY and CDR2 FYNNEI. This CDR3 is 13 amino acids long. V gave up 7 bases and J gave up 1 base, with 5 bases separating them. CDR3 bases: TGTGCCAGCAAGGAGTCTGGGGCCAACGTCCTGACTTTC. It is translated as CASKESGANVLTF.

This chain joins TRBV6-5 and TRBJ1-2; D is perhaps TRBD1 (5 bases). The length of the CDR3 is 13 residues. Germline V CDR1 and CDR2: MNHEY, SVGAGI. V was cut by 4 bases and J by 4 bases, with 10 bases left in between. The CDR3 DNA follows: TGTGCCAGCAGTTTACAGGTTGGCTATGGCTACACCTTC. Its protein is CASSLQVGYGYTF.

The chain combines TRBV7-2 with TRBJ1-2; D remains unclear. CDR3 length equals 12 residues. Germline values: CDR1 SGHTA, CDR2 FQGNSA. V shed 1 base and J shed 7 bases, with 7 bases lying between them. The CDR3 DNA is TGTGCCAGCAGCTTAGGAAGAGGTGGCTACACCTTC. It is translated as CASSLGRGGYTF. Based on the CDR3 plus reference TRBV7-2 and TRBJ1-2, the full variable domain is GAGVSQSPSNKVTEKGKDVELRCDPISGHTALYWYRQSLGQGLEFLIYFQGNSAPDKSGLPSDRFSAERTGGSVSTLTIQRTQQEDSAVYLCASSLGRGGYTFGSGTRLTVV.

J is TRBJ1-3 and V is TRBV5-1, with D possibly TRBD1 on 5 matching bases. This CDR3 is built from 14 residues. Germline V gene sequence: CDR1 SGHRS, CDR2 YFSETQ. V was shortened by 4 bases and J by 1 base, with 9 bases between the two germline ends. The CDR3 sequence: CASSPGGSGNTIYF. The DNA for the CDR3 is TGCGCCAGCAGCCCTGGGGGGTCTGGAAACACCATATATTTT.

The genes are TRBV24-1 and TRBJ1-1; D is uncertain. The CDR3 has 13 amino acids. The germline V gene encodes CDR1 KGHDR and CDR2 SFDVKD. The germline V and J ends were trimmed by 8 bases and 3 bases, with 12 bases remaining between them. The chain's CDR3 is CATKDRGYTEAFF. The CDR3 DNA is TGTGCCACCAAGGACCGGGGTTACACTGAAGCTTTCTTT.

The chain combines TRBV5-5 with TRBJ1-6; D possibly corresponds to TRBD1 (5 bases). The ends were cut back, 4 bases at V and 7 bases at J, with 18 bases in the middle. This CDR3 comprises 16 residues. Germline V gene data show CDR1 as SGHKS and CDR2 as YYEKEE (reference sequence). The CDR3 loop reads CASSPNRDFLNSPLHF. The CDR3 coding sequence is TGTGCCAGCAGCCCCAACCGGGACTTTCTAAATTCACCCCTCCACTTT.

The V and J genes are TRBV7-8 and TRBJ2-7; TRBD1 matches 8 bases. The CDR3 extends over 14 amino acids. The germline CDR1 and CDR2 sequences are SGHVS and FQNEAQ. V gave up 5 bases and J gave up 4 bases; unmatched junction bases: 7. The CDR3: CASSPRTGSYEQYF. The CDR3 nucleotides read TGTGCCAGCAGCCCCAGGACAGGGTCGTACGAGCAGTACTTC.

The rearrangement links TRBV30 to TRBJ2-7; 10 bases line up with TRBD1. The CDR3 is 16 residues long. Germline V CDR1 and CDR2: GTSNPN, SVGIG (reference sequence). V dropped 1 base and J dropped 7; count of bases not matched to a gene: 13. This CDR3 reads CAWSAPSTGGAREQYF. The CDR3 DNA reads as TGTGCCTGGAGTGCCCCCTCGACAGGGGGCGCTAGGGAGCAGTACTTC.

The genes are TRBV6-5 and TRBJ2-5; TRBD2 aligns across 10 bases. The CDR3 is 15 amino acids. Germline V lookup: CDR1 MNHEY, CDR2 SVGAGI. J gave up 4 bases and V 3 bases, and 5 bases lay outside the gene matches. Written as DNA, the CDR3 is TGTGCCAGCAGTTATCCAAGCGGGGGGGGAGAGACCCAGTACTTC. Its protein product is CASSYPSGGGETQYF.

The V call is TRBV4-3, the J call TRBJ1-2; D might be TRBD1 (5 bases). From germline, CDR1 is LGHNA and CDR2 YSLEER. This CDR3 is built from 17 residues. V lost 0 bases to trimming and J lost 0 bases, with 14 bases between them. The CDR3 nucleotides read TGCGCCAGCAGCCAAGAGCTCCTGACAGAGTCTAACTATGGCTACACCTTC. Translating gives CASSQELLTESNYGYTF.

The gene calls are TRBV18 and TRBJ2-7, with D unclear. The CDR3 contains 15 residues. CDR1 and CDR2 (germline): KGHSH, LQKENI. V lost 0 bases to trimming and J lost 3 bases, with 12 bases between them. CDR3 bases: TGTGCCAGCTCACCACCTCAGGCCCTGGGCTACGAGCAGTACTTC. Translated, it gives CASSPPQALGYEQYF. Full variable domain (remainder filled in from reference TRBV18 and TRBJ2-7): NAGVMQNPRHLVRRRGQEARLRCSPMKGHSHVYWYRQLPEEGLKFMVYLQKENIIDESGMPKERFSAEFPKEGPSILRIQQVVRGDSAAYFCASSPPQALGYEQYFGPGTRLTVT.